Presented here are 28 T cell receptor beta chains from one specimen sequenced in a study of post-analysis software for immune sequencing data. Study conclusions and caveats: Five or six TRBV segments, TRBV5-6, TRBV5-1 and TRBV20-1 among them, were found more frequent in patients than controls.

Unique-molecular-identifier-tagged TCR beta cDNA libraries were used. TCRdb analysed the PCR reads with MiXCR anew, one entry per CDR3 protein. The sample yields approximately 730,000 distinct CDR3 sequences, 25% to 30% seen once. No cognate antigen is known for these TCRs. Source material: blood. The receptor source for this set is a girl aged 10-17 years with multiple sclerosis.

The sample holds a few counts of this clonotype. This chain joins TRBV24-1 and TRBJ2-3, with D perhaps given as TRBD1 or TRBD2 (5 bases each). Germline loops: CDR1 KGHDR, CDR2 SFDVKD. This CDR3 has 15 amino acids. Deletions cut 5 bases from V and 0 bases from J, with 11 bases between. The CDR3: CATSGLGESTDTQYF. The CDR3 DNA follows: TGTGCCACCAGTGGCCTGGGGGAAAGCACAGATACGCAGTATTTT.

This clonotype has a handful of counts. The V gene is TRBV6-1, the J gene TRBJ2-7, with D perhaps being TRBD1 or TRBD2 (5 bases each). Germline values: CDR1 MNHNS, CDR2 SASEGT. CDR3 length: 14 amino acids. The ends were cut back, 5 bases at V and 2 bases at J, with 13 bases in the middle. CDR3 DNA: TGTGCCAGCAGTCGGGGTGTGGGGGCCTACGAGCAGTACTTC. As protein: CASSRGVGAYEQYF.

Regarding this clonotype: The junction departs from germline at one end; a sequencing error may be responsible. The rearrangement joins TRBV3-1 to TRBJ2-6; tentative D call: TRBD1 (5 bases). Germline CDR1 LGHDT, CDR2 YNNKEL (reference sequence). The CDR3 sequence is 16 residues long. This CDR3 reads CASSQKRHSGANVRTF. The CDR3 coding sequence is TGTGCCAGCAGCCAAAAGCGACACTCTGGGGCCAACGTCCGGACTTTC. Looking up the rest from reference TRBV3-1 and TRBJ2-6 gives the full variable domain: DTAVSQTPKYLVTQMGNDKSIKCEQNLGHDTMYWYKQDSKKFLKIMFSYNNKELIINETVPNRFSPKSPDKAHLNLHINSLELGDSAVYFCASSQKRHSGANVRTFGAGSRLTVL.

Written as DNA, the CDR3 is TGTGCCAGCAGTGAAGCGCTTCCTCGGTCCTACGAGCAGTACTTC. It encodes CASSEALPRSYEQYF. The rearrangement uses TRBV2 and TRBJ2-7; D is uncertain. V was shortened by 0 bases and J by 1 base, with 10 bases between the two germline ends. Per germline, CDR1 SNHLY and CDR2 FYNNEI. The CDR3 runs to 15 residues.

This clonotype has a handful of counts. The chain recombines TRBV5-1 with TRBJ2-6; D not resolved. This CDR3 comprises 18 residues. V shed 4 bases and J shed 0 bases, with 17 bases lying between them. The V gene's germline CDR1 is SGHRS and CDR2 YFSETQ. CDR3 nucleotides: TGCGCCAGCAGCCACCTACTCCTTTCGACCTCTGGGGCCAACGTCCTGACTTTC. Its protein product is CASSHLLLSTSGANVLTF.

In its sample, this clonotype was seen a few times. V is TRBV6-1 and J is TRBJ1-2; a weak D match, TRBD1 (6 bases). The V gene's germline CDR1 is MNHNS and CDR2 SASEGT. The CDR3 length is 13 residues. The V end was cut by 3 bases, the J end by 1 base, with 6 bases between. The CDR3 is CASSEDSNYGYTF. CDR3 DNA: TGTGCCAGCAGTGAGGACAGTAACTATGGCTACACCTTC.

The CDR3 sequence is CASSLGQGVIGEQFF. The CDR3 DNA follows: TGCGCCAGCAGCTTGGGACAGGGGGTTATTGGTGAGCAGTTCTTC. The J gene is TRBJ2-1, the V gene TRBV5-1; 9 nucleotides line up with TRBD1. This CDR3 has 15 amino acids. Germline-derived CDR1 and CDR2 are SGHRS and YFSETQ. After removal of 0 bases from V and 9 bases from J, the junction contained 7 bases not matched to a gene. Looking up the rest from reference TRBV5-1 and TRBJ2-1 gives the full variable domain: KAGVTQTPRYLIKTRGQQVTLSCSPISGHRSVSWYQQTPGQGLQFLFEYFSETQRNKGNFPGRFSGRQFSNSRSEMNVSTLELGDSALYLCASSLGQGVIGEQFFGPGTRLTVL.

V and J are TRBV27 and TRBJ2-2, with 10 positions matching TRBD2. V shed 2 bases, J shed 4 bases, and the junction held 4 bases outside the gene matches. From germline, CDR1 is MNHEY and CDR2 SMNVEV (reference sequence). CDR3 length equals 16 residues. DNA for the CDR3: TGTGCCAGCAGTTTAAGAATAGCGGGAGGCACCGGGGAGCTGTTTTTT. Amino acids: CASSLRIAGGTGELFF.

This chain connects TRBV7-9 to TRBJ2-4; 7 bases match TRBD2. Germline CDR1 reads SEHNR; CDR2 reads FQNEAQ (reference sequence). The junction had 9 bases not matched to a gene; V was cut back by 5 bases and J by 5 bases. The CDR3 is 15 amino acids. The DNA of the CDR3 is TGTGCCAGCAGCCCTGCCGCGGGAGTCCAAAACATTCAGTACTTC. Amino acid sequence: CASSPAAGVQNIQYF.

This clonotype has more than one count but fewer than ten. The gene calls are TRBV28 and TRBJ2-3; 7 bases are a match to TRBD2. The germline V gene encodes CDR1 MDHEN and CDR2 SYDVKM. The CDR3 is made up of 15 amino acids. The V and J ends lost 5 bases and 1 base, in that order; junction bases with no gene match: 6. The CDR3 nucleotides read TGTGCCAGCAGTGGCGCGGGGGAGGGCACAGATACGCAGTATTTT. Encoded protein: CASSGAGEGTDTQYF.

This chain links TRBV15 with TRBJ2-5; 7 nucleotides line up with TRBD1. V lost 1 base, J lost 2 bases, and 4 bases stayed unmatched. This CDR3 has 15 amino acids. Germline V gene data show CDR1 as LNHNV and CDR2 as YYDKDF (reference sequence). In DNA form, the CDR3 reads TGTGCCACCAGCAGAGTGAGGGGGCGGCAAGAGACCCAGTACTTC. This encodes CATSRVRGRQETQYF.

V and J are TRBV12-3 or TRBV12-4 and TRBJ2-5, with a tentative D call TRBD2 (6 bases). The V and J ends lost 6 bases and 1 base respectively, with 18 bases between them. This CDR3 spans 16 amino acids. The DNA of the CDR3 is TGTGCCAGCAGCCTACACAGAATAGCGGTCCAAGAGACCCAGTACTTC. Its protein product is CASSLHRIAVQETQYF.

The rearrangement uses TRBV12-3 or TRBV12-4 and TRBJ2-3; D unclear. The CDR3 is 16 amino acids. The ends were cut back, 2 bases at V and 0 bases at J, with 12 bases in the middle. As DNA, the CDR3 is TGTGCCAGCAGTTTACTTGGCCTATCTAGCACAGATACGCAGTATTTT. Residues: CASSLLGLSSTDTQYF.

Comment on this clonotype: The junction departs from the called germline gene at one end, perhaps through a read error. V gene TRBV18 combines with J gene TRBJ2-5, with TRBD1 matching 7 bases. Matching the DNA end better, TRBJ2-7 makes the J call doubtful. Germline assignment: CDR1 KGHSH and CDR2 LQKENI. CDR3 length: 14 residues. As DNA, the CDR3 is TGTGCCGGCTCAGGGACAGACCAACGGGGCGAGCAGTACTTC. This sequence encodes CAGSGTDQRGEQYF.

This clonotype was counted only a few times. The chain recombines TRBV12-5 with TRBJ1-5; TRBD1 might be the D (5 bases). The V gene lost 5 bases and the J gene lost 1 base, with 6 bases spanning the gap. Germline V gene lookup returns CDR1 LGHNT and CDR2 FRNRAP. This CDR3 has 13 amino acids. The chain's CDR3 is CASGRDSNQPQHF. The DNA for the CDR3 is TGTGCTAGTGGTCGGGACAGCAATCAGCCCCAGCATTTT.

This chain joins TRBV11-2 and TRBJ2-6, with TRBD1 matching 7 bases. V shed 5 bases, J shed 0 bases, and the junction held 1 base outside the gene matches. CDR1 and CDR2 (germline): SGHAT, FQNNGV. This CDR3 has 15 residues. The CDR3 nucleotides are TGTGCCAGCAGCGGACAGGCCTCTGGGGCCAACGTCCTGACTTTC. This translates into CASSGQASGANVLTF.

This clonotype occurred a few times. This chain joins TRBV7-9 and TRBJ1-6, with 7 positions matching TRBD1. V gave up 5 bases and J gave up 9 bases; unmatched junction bases: 7. This CDR3 comprises 14 residues. Germline loops: CDR1 SEHNR, CDR2 FQNEAQ (reference sequence). The CDR3 sequence is CASSPGTARSPLHF. The CDR3 DNA reads as TGTGCCAGCAGCCCGGGGACAGCTCGTTCACCCCTCCACTTT.

In this sample, this clonotype turned up a few times. The chain uses TRBV7-8 and TRBJ1-2, with TRBD1 identical over 7 bases. Losses at the gene ends were 3 bases for V and 3 bases for J; bases not matched to a gene: 10. This CDR3 has 16 residues. The germline V gene encodes CDR1 SGHVS and CDR2 FQNEAQ. The CDR3 bases are TGTGCCAGCAGCTTCAAACGGGACAGATACTACTATGGCTACACCTTC. It yields the protein CASSFKRDRYYYGYTF.

The chain recombines TRBV28 with TRBJ2-6; D tentatively fits TRBD1 or TRBD2 (6 bases each). Germline V CDR1 and CDR2: MDHEN, SYDVKM. Trimming removed 7 bases at V and 0 bases at J, with 22 bases between. This CDR3 has 19 amino acids. The CDR3 region has the DNA TGTGCCAGCACTACAGGTCCCGGGGGCTCCTTCTCTGGGGCCAACGTCCTGACTTTC. Translating gives CASTTGPGGSFSGANVLTF.

CDR3 DNA sequence: TGCAGCGTTGAACGGGCAGGGGGCTTTGGCAATGAGCAGTTCTTC. Translation: CSVERAGGFGNEQFF. The chain employs TRBV29-1 and TRBJ2-1; 8 bases map to TRBD1. The CDR3 extends over 15 amino acids. With V trimmed by 2 bases and J by 6 bases, 9 bases remained unmatched. CDR1 and CDR2 (germline): SQVTM, ANQGSEA.

The chain couples TRBV20-1 to TRBJ2-1; TRBD1 is a possible D gene (5 bases). Trimming left V 1 base short and J 7 bases short, with 11 bases between. Germline values: CDR1 DFQATT, CDR2 SNEGSKA (reference sequence). CDR3 length: 13 residues. The CDR3, as DNA: TGCAGTGCTAGAGCCCCAGGGCTGAATGAGCAGTTCTTC. It is translated as CSARAPGLNEQFF.

This rearrangement joins TRBV28 to TRBJ2-3, with D possibly called TRBD1 or TRBD2 (5 bases each). This CDR3 contains 16 residues. Deletions cut 5 bases from V and 1 base from J, with 16 bases between. Germline-derived CDR1 and CDR2 are MDHEN and SYDVKM. Here the CDR3 reads CASSPAILGGTDTQYF. The CDR3 DNA follows: TGTGCCAGCAGTCCCGCGATCTTGGGGGGCACAGATACGCAGTATTTT.

This clonotype occurred a few times. The chain combines TRBV7-2 with TRBJ1-5; no clear D. The V end was cut by 1 base, the J end by 5 bases, with 18 bases between. CDR1 is SGHTA, CDR2 FQGNSA, per germline. The CDR3 extends over 17 amino acids. The CDR3 DNA is TGTGCCAGCAGCTTAGATCGAGGCCCAAGGCGAGATCAGCCCCAGCATTTT. The encoded protein is CASSLDRGPRRDQPQHF. The complete variable domain, with remaining parts taken from reference TRBV7-2 and TRBJ1-5, reads GAGVSQSPSNKVTEKGKDVELRCDPISGHTALYWYRQSLGQGLEFLIYFQGNSAPDKSGLPSDRFSAERTGGSVSTLTIQRTQQEDSAVYLCASSLDRGPRRDQPQHFGDGTRLSIL.

The CDR3 coding sequence is TGTGCCAGCAGGGGACCGATAGATAGGGGAGATACGCAGTATTTT. This translates into CASRGPIDRGDTQYF. The chain uses TRBV2 and TRBJ2-3; D may correspond to TRBD1 or TRBD2 (5 bases each). The CDR3 contains 15 residues. Trimming removed 6 bases from V and 5 bases from J, with 18 bases in between. The V gene's germline CDR1 is SNHLY and CDR2 FYNNEI.

The CDR3 reads CASSHGGGGDYNEQFF. CDR3 coding DNA: TGTGCCAGCAGCCACGGAGGTGGGGGGGACTACAATGAGCAGTTCTTC. V usage is TRBV5-4 and J usage is TRBJ2-1; the match to TRBD2 covers 7 bases. J was trimmed by 3 bases and V by 4 bases; bases with no gene match: 10. CDR1 is SGHNT, CDR2 YYREEE, per germline (reference sequence). The CDR3 totals 16 residues.

The J gene is TRBJ2-1, the V gene TRBV15; 14 nucleotides align to TRBD2. The CDR3 sequence is 20 residues long. Losses at the gene ends were 5 bases for V and 0 bases for J; bases not matched to a gene: 12. The germline CDR1 and CDR2 sequences are LNHNV and YYDKDF (reference sequence). CDR3 DNA sequence: TGTGCCACCAGCGCACGGACCGGGACTAGCGGGGGAGTCTCCTACAATGAGCAGTTCTTC. Translating gives CATSARTGTSGGVSYNEQFF.

The chain recombines TRBV5-1 with TRBJ2-1; D may be TRBD1 (7 bases). From germline, CDR1 is SGHRS and CDR2 YFSETQ. Trimming took off 3 bases at V and 0 bases at J, with 10 bases between the two ends. This CDR3 comprises 15 residues. The CDR3 region is CASSWGDSSYNEQFF. The CDR3 region has the DNA TGCGCCAGCAGCTGGGGGGACAGCTCCTACAATGAGCAGTTCTTC.

The chain carries TRBV20-1 and TRBJ2-3, with a weak D call TRBD2 (5 bases). V was pared by 6 bases and J by 7 bases, with 11 bases between. The germline V gene encodes CDR1 DFQATT and CDR2 SNEGSKA (reference sequence). The CDR3 covers 11 residues. The DNA for the CDR3 is TGCAGTGCCCGGAGGTCTAATACGCAGTATTTT. Protein product: CSARRSNTQYF.